A selection of T cell receptor beta chains follows, all from one sample in a study of CD8 T cells in Susac syndrome. One entry per CDR3 protein results from TCRdb running MiXCR on the immunoSEQ multiplex PCR reads. The table lists 150,000 to 250,000 distinct CDR3 sequences, over 90% of them singletons, with about 0.096% in the top ten. Specimen: CD4+ T cells from PBMCs. These receptors were taken from a human donor with multiple sclerosis. Both conserved end residues are trimmed from each CDR3.

V	J	length	CDR3
TRBV9	TRBJ2-1	13	ASSVEWGGEGEQF
TRBV11-2	TRBJ2-3	13	ASSLRRGFTDTQY
TRBV30	TRBJ1-1	9	AWRGNTEAF
TRBV5-4	TRBJ2-2	11	ASSHGGTGELF
TRBV14	TRBJ1-2	11	ASSQGAAYGYT
TRBV20-1	TRBJ1-4	10	SARPPAEKLF
TRBV11-1	TRBJ2-7	13	ASSSRDWGYYEQY
TRBV3-1	TRBJ2-5	13	ASSRGPIQGETQY
TRBV20-1	TRBJ2-3	16	SARDPGLAGGGTDTQY
TRBV7-9	TRBJ2-1	9	ASSDSNEQF
TRBV7-9	TRBJ2-2	12	ASSLITITGELF
TRBV5-1	TRBJ2-4	12	ASSLRGLENIQY
TRBV7-9	TRBJ2-2	12	ASSLKTVGGELF
TRBV13	TRBJ1-6	11	ASRPTANSPLH
TRBV29-1	TRBJ2-1	9	SVGRLDEQF
TRBV20-1	TRBJ2-3	12	SAVQQGSTDTQY
TRBV12-5	TRBJ2-1	12	ASGLGGPDNEQF
TRBV3-1	TRBJ1-2	14	ASSQDLRTLAGGYT
TRBV14	TRBJ1-2	13	ASSPWTGPNYGYT
TRBV3-1	TRBJ1-3	13	ASSPWWSSGNTIY
TRBV3-1	TRBJ2-4	9	ASSQMDIQY
TRBV29-1	TRBJ2-2	13	SVKGSGSGTGELF
TRBV20-1	TRBJ2-7	12	SARWTGYSHEQY
TRBV6-6	TRBJ1-2	13	ASSYEGFVGYGYT
TRBV5-4	TRBJ2-7	10	ASSLPGNEQY
TRBV3-1	TRBJ2-1	12	ASSPGQAYNEQF